This entry is about one T cell receptor beta chain. This clone was seen a few times. Its recognized antigen is unknown. No clone much larger than this one lies a single base away; base qualities are absent. This record belongs to a study of beta chain features in type 1 diabetes (dated by TCRdb to 2016 to 2018). In terms of the full investigation: Mean age, gender distribution, total cell number and subset yield were not different between patients and healthy donors. A total of under 140,000,000 sorted cells were examined across all samples, and the number of cells per subset was strongly correlated with RNA yield. The study compared TCRB repertoires of sorted circulating CD4+ T cell subsets between recently diagnosed type 1 diabetes patients and matched healthy donors. Whereas all 30 or so donors provided naive and central memory subsets, regulatory and stem cell-like memory subsets were isolated from just 8 patients and about 8 healthy donors. Beyond this particular receptor, the publication reports: PCR might favor shorter templates, but patient and control samples were amplified and corrected together, so any skew would affect both groups equally. The naive, central memory and regulatory TCRB repertoires appeared to resemble one another more closely among patients than among healthy donors. Because the HLA sub-analyses included only small numbers of individuals, any influence of HLA type on TCRB rearrangement was left unresolved. Because cDNA rather than genomic DNA was sequenced, highly expressing activated cells could have been over-represented, although no difference in activation and CD3 levels was found between groups. Patients with type 1 diabetes made fewer insertions and deleted more nucleotides at VDJ recombination sites, implying thymic rearrangement abnormalities. In all four CD4+ subsets, TCRB CDR3 length was moderately but significantly shorter in type 1 diabetes patients.

All of the isolated RNA was reverse transcribed with the High Capacity cDNA Reverse Transcription Kit, so expressed TCRB transcripts were sequenced. Deep immunoSEQ sequencing was performed on naive, central memory and regulatory T cell samples, with an average of around 3.5 million total reads per sample. Sorted cells were lysed in RLT buffer, and RNA was extracted using DNase-treated RNeasy Micro or Mini kits according to cell number. To prevent cross-contamination, every cell subset was processed on its own, while patient and healthy donor samples were processed together. The immunoSEQ multiplex PCR was used to amplify TCRB sequences from cDNA, yielding 87-bp fragments that span the CDR3 region. The amplicons were sequenced using the Illumina HiSeq platform. For the original study's pipeline: PCR bias was corrected computationally using synthetic template baselines, and reads within Hamming distance 2 were collapsed, with unmergeable singletons discarded. Reads were aligned against IMGT so that V, D and J genes, CDR3 length and insertions or deletions at six rearrangement sites could be assigned. Within each subset, clonotype counts were normalized to the number of sorted cells before true diversity and Gini coefficients were calculated with the tcR R package. The overlap coefficient, calculated on TCRB nucleotide sequences, was used to measure repertoire sharing. Imported from immuneACCESS, the table was reduced by TCRdb to in-frame sequences with V and J called. These copies leave out some clones; in studies compared against another copy, an unresolved V gene accounts for under half, and the cause of the remainder is not known. For V, J and clone size, that table is used; D and trimming come from the DNA. Counted in this sample were 150,000 or so clones; 9.2% of them appeared once. The ten largest clonotypes hold 0.68% of the sample.

Each donor gave one peripheral blood draw, averaging approximately 110 mL, which was collected into heparinised tubes. A BD FACSAria II was used to sort naive, central memory, regulatory and stem cell-like memory CD4+ T cells with a panel that included CD45RO, CCR7, CD25, CD127, CD95 and CD27. Purity was above 95% for every sorted population. Right away, PBMCs were isolated by Lymphoprep density gradient centrifugation and were stained directly, with no culture step. Samples were stained and sorted in pairs, with one healthy donor and one patient per experiment, so that batch effects were minimized. CDR1 and CDR2, looked up from the germline V gene, are SGHAT and FQNNGV. From V the trimming removes 2 bases and from J it removes 7 bases, while the gene matches leave 5 bases of the junction unaccounted for. The CDR3 goes from the cysteine to the phenylalanine over 14 residues. Only the CDR3 DNA stays, 42 bases, in frame from base 1.

The receptor was isolated from a man aged 18 to 30 in good health. The sample taken for sequencing was central memory CD4+ T cells from blood. The V gene is TRBV11-2 and the J gene is TRBJ2-1, with 7 central nucleotides matching TRBD2. The CDR3 reads CASSLLLARNEQFF. Read as DNA, the sequence is TGTGCCAGCAGCTTACTACTAGCGAGAAATGAGCAGTTCTTC.